Below, 8 T cell receptor beta chains from the same sample are listed, as sequenced in a study of human T cells and chemical hapten exposure. TCRdb fed the RACE reads into MiXCR, producing one record per CDR3 protein. The table shows approximately 370,000 distinct CDR3 sequences, with approximately 5.8% occurring only once. Time point defined: pre-sensitization, week 0. The treatment: therapeutic diphenylcyclopropenone sensitization with weekly scalp DPC. The sample consisted of whole blood, taken in connection with sensitization to the hapten diphenylcyclopropenone (DPC). These receptors all stem from a woman between 18 and 29 years old with alopecia areata. Some clones in this sample may be carry-over from other donors' samples.

The V call is TRBV19, the J call TRBJ2-1, with a weak D call TRBD2 (7 bases). This CDR3 comprises 14 residues. From germline, CDR1 is LNHDA and CDR2 SQIVND (reference sequence). V was pared by 4 bases and J by 6 bases, with 13 bases between. CDR3 nucleotides: TGTGCCAGTAGTAAAGGGGGGGCAACCAATGAGCAGTTCTTC. Protein sequence: CASSKGGATNEQFF. Complete variable domain (other parts from reference TRBV19 and TRBJ2-1): DGGITQSPKYLFRKEGQNVTLSCEQNLNHDAMYWYRQDPGQGLRLIYYSQIVNDFQKGDIAEGYSVSREKKESFPLTVTSAQKNPTAFYLCASSKGGATNEQFFGPGTRLTVL.

This clonotype was observed many times. V is TRBV6-1 and J is TRBJ2-6, with D hard to call. Germline V gives CDR1 MNHNS, CDR2 SASEGT. Trimming took 8 bases from V and 4 from J, leaving 12 bases between them. This CDR3 is built from 14 residues. CDR3 bases: TGTGCCAGCGACCTATTTTCCGGGGCCAACGTCCTGACTTTC. This encodes CASDLFSGANVLTF.

Only a few counts were recorded for this clonotype. This chain joins TRBV6-2 or TRBV6-3 and TRBJ2-3, with TRBD2 matching over 8 bases. CDR1 and CDR2 from the germline V gene are MNHEY and SVGEGT. The CDR3 is made up of 18 amino acids. V dropped 0 bases and J dropped 6; count of bases not matched to a gene: 14. The CDR3 nucleotides are TGTGCCAGCAGTTACTCCATAGGTAGCGGGGATTCCAGGGATACGCAGTATTTT. This encodes CASSYSIGSGDSRDTQYF.

The table lists this clonotype with a few counts. V is TRBV5-6 and J is TRBJ1-1; 8 nucleotides align to TRBD1. J lost 5 bases, V lost 7 bases, and 4 bases had no gene match. The germline gives CDR1 SGHDT, CDR2 YYEEEE. The CDR3 consists of 12 residues. CDR3 nucleotide sequence: TGTGCCAGCTTACAGGGGGGAACTGAAGCTTTCTTT. Amino acids: CASLQGGTEAFF. The full variable domain, completed using reference TRBV5-6 and TRBJ1-1, is DAGVTQSPTHLIKTRGQQVTLRCSPKSGHDTVSWYQQALGQGPQFIFQYYEEEERQRGNFPDRFSGHQFPNYSSELNVNALLLGDSALYLCASLQGGTEAFFGQGTRLTVV.

This clonotype has just a few counts. The chain combines TRBV20-1 with TRBJ1-2; tentatively, D is TRBD1 (5 bases). The CDR3 contains 14 residues. V dropped 4 bases and J dropped 4 bases, with 16 bases sitting between them. CDR1 is DFQATT, CDR2 SNEGSKA, per germline (reference sequence). For the CDR3, the DNA is TGCAGTGCTAATTCGGGGGGAAGGGCCTATGGCTACACCTTC. Its protein product is CSANSGGRAYGYTF.

This sequence joins TRBV21-1 and TRBJ2-7; the table's D call TRBD2 went unverified against the DNA. TRBV21-1 constitutes a pseudogene. The CDR3 is made up of 20 amino acids. The CDR3 DNA is TGTGCCAGCAGCAAAGCCTTACAGGAAAGAACTAGCCGGAGCTCCTACGAGCAGTACTTC. Its protein product is CASSKALQERTSRSSYEQYF.

The chain carries TRBV6-1 and TRBJ1-4; TRBD1 matches 9 bases. In germline, CDR1 is MNHNS, CDR2 SASEGT. The CDR3 covers 14 residues. Germline trimming cut 3 bases from V and 8 bases from J; bases unmatched to any gene: 4. CDR3 residues: CASSDGTGPEKLFF. The DNA for the CDR3 is TGTGCCAGCAGTGACGGGACAGGGCCCGAAAAACTGTTTTTT.

This clonotype has just a few counts. This chain joins TRBV12-5 and TRBJ1-6; D ambiguous. The V gene's germline CDR1 is LGHNT and CDR2 FRNRAP. This CDR3 comprises 15 residues. V lost 1 base and J 7 bases, leaving 11 bases between the germline ends. The CDR3 region has the DNA TGTGCTAGTGGTTTGGCTGTCCAAGGAAATTCACCCCTCCACTTT. Protein sequence: CASGLAVQGNSPLHF. The entire variable domain, with the rest obtained from reference TRBV12-5 and TRBJ1-6, is as follows: DARVTQTPRHKVTEMGQEVTMRCQPILGHNTVFWYRQTMMQGLELLAYFRNRAPLDDSGMPKDRFSAEMPDATLATLKIQPSEPRDSAVYFCASGLAVQGNSPLHFGNGTRLTVT.